Below are 7 T cell receptor beta chains sequenced from a single sample in a study of response to subunit inactivated influenza vaccine. From the RT-PCR reads, TCRdb called clonotypes with MiXCR, one entry per CDR3 protein. The top ten clones hold about 40% of a sample with 150,000 to 200,000 distinct CDR3 sequences, about 10% of them seen once. The specimen was CD8+ T cells sorted from PBMCs, collected 23 months after vaccination. Receptor source: a man in his fifties or sixties who received an inactivated influenza vaccine.

This clonotype has only a few counts. CDR3 DNA sequence: TGTGCCATCAGTGGCACGATCGCGGGACAGGGAGGGTACGAGCAGTACTTC. Protein sequence: CAISGTIAGQGGYEQYF. The V gene is TRBV10-3, the J gene TRBJ2-7, with 9 bases identical to TRBD1. The V gene end was trimmed by 4 bases and the J gene end by 4 bases; junction bases not matched to a gene: 14. Germline V gene lookup returns CDR1 ENHRY and CDR2 SYGVKD. This CDR3 comprises 17 residues.

The chain recombines TRBV6-1 with TRBJ2-1; D is unresolved. The ends were cut back, 0 bases at V and 0 bases at J, with 6 bases in the middle. The CDR3 is 15 amino acids. Germline-derived CDR1 and CDR2 are MNHNS and SASEGT. The CDR3 region is CASSEAEGSYNEQFF. DNA of the CDR3: TGTGCCAGCAGTGAAGCGGAAGGCTCCTACAATGAGCAGTTCTTC.

This clonotype was seen only a few times. This rearrangement joins TRBV28 to TRBJ2-5; D unresolved. The germline V gene encodes CDR1 MDHEN and CDR2 SYDVKM. There are 13 residues in the CDR3. Deletions cut 1 base from V and 5 bases from J, with 8 bases between. Here the CDR3 reads CASSLLVKETQYF. The CDR3 bases are TGTGCCAGCAGTTTATTGGTGAAGGAGACCCAGTACTTC.

This clonotype was recorded a few times. The gene calls are TRBV7-9 and TRBJ2-1, with 11 bases matching TRBD2. V was clipped by 5 bases and J by 3 bases; unmatched bases: 6. This CDR3 is 16 amino acids long. CDR1 and CDR2 (germline): SEHNR, FQNEAQ (reference sequence). CDR3 loop: CASSPTTSGNYNEQFF. DNA for the CDR3: TGTGCCAGCAGCCCGACGACTAGCGGGAACTACAATGAGCAGTTCTTC.

In its sample, this clonotype was seen many times. The chain is built from TRBV28 and TRBJ2-7, with a tentative D call TRBD1 (6 bases). V lost 8 bases and J lost 9, with 23 bases in between. The CDR3 is 14 residues long. From germline, CDR1 is MDHEN and CDR2 SYDVKM. The CDR3 loop is CASQKTGASLGQYF. DNA of the CDR3: TGTGCCAGCCAAAAGACAGGAGCGTCCTTAGGGCAGTACTTC.

The chain joins TRBV20-1 to TRBJ2-6, with 8 positions matching TRBD1. The V and J ends lost 6 bases and 4 bases, in that order; junction bases with no gene match: 20. The CDR3 covers 19 residues. Germline assignment: CDR1 DFQATT and CDR2 SNEGSKA (reference sequence). CDR3 region: CSAHGVSDRVTIGANVLTF. The CDR3 region has the DNA TGCAGTGCCCACGGGGTCTCGGACAGGGTAACTATCGGGGCCAACGTCCTGACTTTC.

For this clonotype: A single base separates this from a much larger clone, so it may be a read error. V gene TRBV5-6 combines with J gene TRBJ2-1, with D unresolved. The CDR3 runs 12 residues. From germline, CDR1 is SGHDT and CDR2 YYEEEE. V was shortened by 1 base and J by 8 bases, with 7 bases between the two germline ends. The CDR3, as DNA: TGTGCCAGCAGCTTGTCGTGTCATGAGCAGTTCTTC. Protein product: CASSLSCHEQFF.